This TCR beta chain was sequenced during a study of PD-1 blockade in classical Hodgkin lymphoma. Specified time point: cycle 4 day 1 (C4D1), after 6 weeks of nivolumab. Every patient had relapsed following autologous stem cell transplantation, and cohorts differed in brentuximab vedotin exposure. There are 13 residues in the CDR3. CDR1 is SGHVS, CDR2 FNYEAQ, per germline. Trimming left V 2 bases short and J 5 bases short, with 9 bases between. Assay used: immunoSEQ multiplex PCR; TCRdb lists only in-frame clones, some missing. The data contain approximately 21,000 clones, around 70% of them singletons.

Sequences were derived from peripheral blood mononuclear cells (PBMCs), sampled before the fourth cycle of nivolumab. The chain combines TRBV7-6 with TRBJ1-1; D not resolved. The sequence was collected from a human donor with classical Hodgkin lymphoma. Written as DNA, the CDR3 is TGTGCCAGCAGCTTATTGGCCCAGACTGAAGCTTTCTTT. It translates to CASSLLAQTEAFF.